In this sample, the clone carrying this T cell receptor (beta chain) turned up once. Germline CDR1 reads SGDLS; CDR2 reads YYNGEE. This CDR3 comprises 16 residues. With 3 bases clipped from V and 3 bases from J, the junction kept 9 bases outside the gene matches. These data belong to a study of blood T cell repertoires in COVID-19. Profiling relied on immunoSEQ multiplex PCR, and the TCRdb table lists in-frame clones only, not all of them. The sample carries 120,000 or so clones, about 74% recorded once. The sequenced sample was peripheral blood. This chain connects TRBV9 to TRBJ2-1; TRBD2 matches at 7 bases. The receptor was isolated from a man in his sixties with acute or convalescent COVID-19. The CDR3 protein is CASSGGEASGYNEQFF. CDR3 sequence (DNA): TGTGCCAGCAGCGGGGGTGAGGCTAGCGGCTACAATGAGCAGTTCTTC.